This T cell receptor (beta chain) comes out of a study of T-cell memory formation after mild COVID-19. Study findings and constraints: Contracting CD8+ clones were enriched in EMRA, CD4+ mainly in CM and EM.

Only a few counts were recorded for this clonotype. Its specificity is unknown. The CDR3 is made up of 13 amino acids. Germline values: CDR1 DFQATT, CDR2 SNEGSKA (reference sequence). Trimming removed 5 bases from V and 1 base from J; junction bases left unmatched: 3. TCRdb used MiXCR to reprocess the 5' RACE reads, holding one entry per CDR3 protein. The sample lists some 57,000 distinct CDR3 sequences; over 9% were seen once. The origin of this receptor is a man between 18 and 29 years old who had mild COVID-19 (a few samples of this study predate the infection). Cell type and time point are not known. V gene TRBV20-1 combines with J gene TRBJ2-5; 8 bases align to TRBD1. The sequenced sample was PBMCs or a T cell subset sorted from them (not recorded which). The CDR3 protein is CSAPGQGQETQYF. CDR3 DNA sequence: TGCAGTGCTCCCGGACAGGGCCAAGAGACCCAGTACTTC.